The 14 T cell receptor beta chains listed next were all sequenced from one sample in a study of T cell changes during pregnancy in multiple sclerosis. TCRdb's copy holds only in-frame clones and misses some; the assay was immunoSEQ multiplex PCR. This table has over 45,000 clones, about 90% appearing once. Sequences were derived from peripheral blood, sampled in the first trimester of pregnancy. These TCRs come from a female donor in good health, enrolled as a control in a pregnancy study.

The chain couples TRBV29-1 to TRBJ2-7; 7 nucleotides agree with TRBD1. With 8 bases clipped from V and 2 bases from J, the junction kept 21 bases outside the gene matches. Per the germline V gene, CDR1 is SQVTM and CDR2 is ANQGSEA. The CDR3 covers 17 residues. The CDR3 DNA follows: TGCAGCTGGCCTGGGCTTGCTTCTCGGGACAGACCCTACGAGCAGTACTTC. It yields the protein CSWPGLASRDRPYEQYF.

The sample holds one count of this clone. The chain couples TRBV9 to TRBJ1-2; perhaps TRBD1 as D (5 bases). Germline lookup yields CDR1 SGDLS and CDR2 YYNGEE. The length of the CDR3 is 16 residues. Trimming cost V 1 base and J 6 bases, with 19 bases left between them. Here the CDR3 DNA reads TGTGCCAGCAGCGTATCCGACTTCGGGGGGGACGATGGCTACACCTTC. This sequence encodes CASSVSDFGGDDGYTF.

The CDR3 DNA is TGCGCCAGCAGCCAGGCAGGACAGGGGGCCGGCGAGCAGTACTTC. Its protein product is CASSQAGQGAGEQYF. This sequence joins TRBV4-3 and TRBJ2-7; 11 bases fit TRBD1. This CDR3 has 15 residues. CDR1 and CDR2 from the germline V gene are LGHNA and YSLEER. After removal of 3 bases from V and 6 bases from J, the junction contained 7 bases not matched to a gene.

CDR3 residues: CASSLGSGAGTDTQYF. CDR3 DNA: TGCGCCAGCAGCCTTGGGTCGGGAGCGGGGACAGATACGCAGTATTTT. The chain joins TRBV4-3 to TRBJ2-3; 7 bases align to TRBD2. The CDR3 consists of 16 residues. The trim removed 4 bases at V and 3 bases at J, leaving 10 bases unmatched. CDR1 is LGHNA, CDR2 YSLEER, per germline.

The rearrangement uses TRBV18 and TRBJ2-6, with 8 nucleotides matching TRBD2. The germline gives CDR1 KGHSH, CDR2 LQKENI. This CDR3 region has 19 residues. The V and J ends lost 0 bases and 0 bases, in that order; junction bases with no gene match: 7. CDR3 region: CASSPPRIAGLSGANVLTF. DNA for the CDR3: TGTGCCAGCTCACCACCGAGAATAGCGGGGCTCTCTGGGGCCAACGTCCTGACTTTC.

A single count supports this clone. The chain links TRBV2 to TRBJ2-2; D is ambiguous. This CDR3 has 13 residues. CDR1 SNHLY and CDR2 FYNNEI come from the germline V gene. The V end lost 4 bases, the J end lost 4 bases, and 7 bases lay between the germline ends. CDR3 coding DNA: TGTGCCAGCAGTGCTTTTTCCACCGGGGAGCTGTTTTTT. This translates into CASSAFSTGELFF.

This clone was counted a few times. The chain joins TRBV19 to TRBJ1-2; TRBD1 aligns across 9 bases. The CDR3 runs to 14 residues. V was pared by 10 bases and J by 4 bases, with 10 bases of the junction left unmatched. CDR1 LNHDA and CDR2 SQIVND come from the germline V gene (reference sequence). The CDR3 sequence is CANQGQGAGYGYTF. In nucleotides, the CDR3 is TGTGCCAACCAGGGACAGGGCGCCGGCTATGGCTACACCTTC.

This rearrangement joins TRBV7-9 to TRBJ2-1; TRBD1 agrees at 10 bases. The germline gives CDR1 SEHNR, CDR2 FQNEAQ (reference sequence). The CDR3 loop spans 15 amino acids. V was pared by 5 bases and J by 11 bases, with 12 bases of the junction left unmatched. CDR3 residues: CASSPYSTGGYQQFF. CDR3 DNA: TGTGCCAGCAGCCCTTATTCGACAGGGGGCTATCAGCAGTTCTTC.

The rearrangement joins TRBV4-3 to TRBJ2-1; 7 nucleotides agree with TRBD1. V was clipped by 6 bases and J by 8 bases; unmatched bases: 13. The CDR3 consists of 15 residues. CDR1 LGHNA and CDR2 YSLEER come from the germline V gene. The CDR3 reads CASRNTDRVGHEQFF. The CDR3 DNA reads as TGCGCCAGCAGGAACACAGACAGGGTGGGACATGAGCAGTTCTTC.

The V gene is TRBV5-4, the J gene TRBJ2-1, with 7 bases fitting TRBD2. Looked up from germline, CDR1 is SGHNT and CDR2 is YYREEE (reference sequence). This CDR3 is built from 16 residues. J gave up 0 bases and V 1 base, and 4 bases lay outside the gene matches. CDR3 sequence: CASSLFGGSSYNEQFF. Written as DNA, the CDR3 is TGTGCCAGCAGCTTGTTTGGCGGGAGCTCCTACAATGAGCAGTTCTTC.

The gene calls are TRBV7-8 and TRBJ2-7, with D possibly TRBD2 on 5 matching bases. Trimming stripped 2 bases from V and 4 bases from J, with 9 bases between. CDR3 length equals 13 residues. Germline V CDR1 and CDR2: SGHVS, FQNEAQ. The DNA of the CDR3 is TGTGCCAGCAGCTTATCCCCGGGGTACGAGCAGTACTTC. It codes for CASSLSPGYEQYF.

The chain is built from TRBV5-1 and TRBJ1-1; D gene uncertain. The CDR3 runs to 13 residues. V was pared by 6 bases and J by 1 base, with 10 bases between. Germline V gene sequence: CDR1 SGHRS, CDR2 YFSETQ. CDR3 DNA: TGCGCCAGCAAGCGGGCGTGGAACACTGAAGCTTTCTTT. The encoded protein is CASKRAWNTEAFF.

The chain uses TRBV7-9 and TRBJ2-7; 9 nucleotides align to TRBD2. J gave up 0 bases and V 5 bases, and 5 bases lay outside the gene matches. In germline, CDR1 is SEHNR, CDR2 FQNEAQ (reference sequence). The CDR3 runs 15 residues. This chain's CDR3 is CASSQETSGSYEQYF. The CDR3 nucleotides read TGTGCCAGCAGCCAAGAGACTAGCGGCTCCTACGAGCAGTACTTC.

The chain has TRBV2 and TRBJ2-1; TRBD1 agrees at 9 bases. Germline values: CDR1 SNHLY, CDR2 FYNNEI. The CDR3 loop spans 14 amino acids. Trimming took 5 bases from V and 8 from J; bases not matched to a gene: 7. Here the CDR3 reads CASSRGTGNDEQFF. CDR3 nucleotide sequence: TGTGCCAGCAGTCGAGGGACAGGGAACGATGAGCAGTTCTTC.